This T cell receptor (beta chain) is from a study of cytomegalovirus exposure and HLA in healthy donors. General study findings and limits: Immune exposure was documented only through CMV serostatus.

In the PCR, 60 Vbeta and 13 Jbeta primers were used. Sequencing was performed with immunoSEQ multiplex PCR; in TCRdb, only in-frame clones are kept and a portion is missing. The data hold some 110,000 clones, with nearly 75% observed a single time. For this clone: The antigen is undetermined.

Trimming removed 8 bases from V and 5 bases from J; junction bases left unmatched: 18. Germline CDR1 and CDR2: MNHEY and SMNVEV (reference sequence). This CDR3 spans 16 amino acids. The TCR originated in a man aged 30-40 years in good health and CMV-seropositive. Specimen: PBMCs. This chain connects TRBV27 to TRBJ2-7; 7 bases are a match to TRBD1. Here the CDR3 DNA reads TGTGCCAGCGGTTCCCCTCTACAGGACAGGTTCAACGAGCAGTACTTC. Translating gives CASGSPLQDRFNEQYF.